The sequence of this T cell receptor beta chain was determined in a study of blood T cells in healthy people across ages (dated by TCRdb to 2014 to 2015). Regarding the complete study: In model experiments, roughly one uniquely barcoded TCR beta cDNA molecule per two T cells was captured by template switching. To track age-related changes in TCR beta repertoire diversity, the study relied on deep sequencing normalized with unique cDNA molecular identifiers. The donors were divided into four age groups: young (average around 17 years), middle-aged (roughly 40), aged (approximately 64) and long-lived (about 79). Donors of different ages were randomly distributed across sequencing lanes to avoid experimental bias. For two donors (one aged 18 to 29 and one aged 80 or older), the study analyzed two additional independent replicas of 1 million unique cDNA reads from the same blood draw.

V is pared back by 5 bases and J by 7 bases, with 14 bases lying between the germline termini. From a lookup of the germline V gene, CDR1 and CDR2 are SGHTA and FQGNSA. From the cysteine through the phenylalanine, the CDR3 covers 13 amino acids. Here the CDR3 DNA is all that survives: 39 bases in frame from base 1. The donors were about 40 Caucasian individuals from Russia, aged 6 to 90 years, who were systemically healthy. Ten milliliters of peripheral blood were collected from each donor into EDTA-treated Vacutainer tubes. PBMCs were isolated by Ficoll-Paque density-gradient centrifugation, with at least 6 million obtained per sample. Trizol reagent was used to extract total RNA from PBMCs, with at least 5.5 micrograms per sample. For every donor, flow cytometry on a PBMC aliquot measured the percentage of naive CD45RAhigh/CD27high T cells. Library generation was performed with 5' RACE. Sequenced on an Illumina HiSeq 2500. A second PCR of about 6 to 11 cycles was performed with a sample-barcoded 5' primer and a J-beta primer mix. A unique molecular identifier was introduced onto each TCR beta cDNA molecule by a template-switch 5' adaptor carrying 12 random nucleotides. At least 2.5 million CDR3-containing paired-end reads were obtained from each sample. All of the RNA was converted into first-strand cDNA using the Mint cDNA synthesis kit, with a TRBC-specific oligonucleotide serving as the primer. All cDNA was treated with uracil-DNA glycosylase and then went through a first 18-cycle PCR with the universal primers M1SS and BC2_uni_R. As for the authors' bioinformatics: For normalization, 1 million high-quality reads, each with a distinct molecular identifier, were randomly selected from each sample. Reads with shared molecular identifiers were discarded instead of being binned into consensus sequences. MiTCR, set to a Q25 quality threshold and the strictest error-elimination algorithm, was used for CDR3 identification, clonotype clustering and error correction. A nonparametric unseen species model with Euler transformation was used to estimate lower-bound total TCR beta diversity. The public sequencing data were trimmed at Q25 with fastp and processed into clonotypes with MiXCR by TCRdb, which kept only in-frame beta chains. Rows are combined by CDR3 protein, so each entry shows the most common genes and DNA. TCRdb, rather than the study authors, made the V and J calls. This sample is represented by some 1.4 million distinct CDR3 sequences; roughly 45% of them were singletons. The top ten clones comprise 7.9% of the sample.

This clonotype was observed a few times. It lacks a known antigen. Base qualities are not at hand, and no much larger clone is one base apart. Summary of the overall study and its limitations: The long-lived group showed more naive CD4+ T cells, fewer expanded clones and increased TCR diversity than the aged group, suggesting age selection. As age increased, observed TCR beta diversity per million T cells dropped in a roughly linear way, and a significant reduction was already evident by age 40. Estimates of total diversity based on one million sequenced T cells were considered lower bounds and underestimates. Because the CMV infection status of the donors was unknown, age-related changes in expanded clonotypes may potentially have been confounded. A strong correlation was found between observed TCR beta diversity and the percentage of naive T cells measured by flow cytometry. Since profiling was done on bulk unsorted PBMCs, naive and antigen-experienced compartments could not be conclusively compared.

Sequencing was performed on blood. The chain was built from TRBV7-2 and TRBJ1-2; TRBD1 is a weak D gene call, 6 bases matching. The receptor comes from a woman between 18 and 30 years old in good health. The CDR3 here reads CASSPTGSSGYTF. Here is the DNA: TGTGCCAGCAGCCCTACAGGGTCAAGTGGCTACACCTTC.